Presented here are 3 T cell receptor beta chains from one specimen sequenced in a study of shared clonotypes between healthy human individuals. Repertoires were generated with immunoSEQ multiplex PCR, while TCRdb's copy carries only in-frame clones and drops some. The sample consists of 600,000 to 750,000 clones, around 77% of them appearing once. Sequenced material: memory CD4+ T cells sorted from blood. The subset denotes: CD45RA-negative fraction. All receptors derive from a woman in her twenties or thirties in good health.

This chain joins TRBV28 and TRBJ1-2; 8 nucleotides align to TRBD1. Looked up from germline, CDR1 is MDHEN and CDR2 is SYDVKM. CDR3 length equals 15 residues. V trimming: 4 bases; J trimming: 6 bases; junction bases outside the gene matches: 10. The CDR3 DNA reads TGTGCCAGCAGTTCCACAAGGACAGGGAACGATGGCTACACCTTC. Translation: CASSSTRTGNDGYTF.

This clone showed up just once. The chain combines TRBV2 with TRBJ2-3, with D unresolved. This CDR3 contains 14 residues. Germline V gene data show CDR1 as SNHLY and CDR2 as FYNNEI. V lost 11 bases and J 5 bases, leaving 20 bases between the germline ends. DNA of the CDR3: TGTGCCGGAGCCGGTCGGCAAACGGGAGATACGCAGTATTTT. This codes for CAGAGRQTGDTQYF.

The CDR3 reads CASSSQSSFTRGEKLFF. The CDR3 nucleotides read TGTGCCAGCAGTTCCCAATCAAGTTTCACGCGAGGCGAAAAACTGTTTTTT. The chain combines TRBV28 with TRBJ1-4; D uncertain. Trimming cost V 4 bases and J 8 bases, with 23 bases left between them. From germline, CDR1 is MDHEN and CDR2 SYDVKM. This CDR3 contains 17 residues.